This record concerns one TCR beta chain sequence. Deletions cut 6 bases from V and 3 bases from J, with 6 bases between. This CDR3 region has 11 residues. The germline gives CDR1 SNHLY, CDR2 FYNNEI. Measured with immunoSEQ multiplex PCR; TCRdb has only the in-frame clones, and not every one. The table includes around 65,000 clones, approximately 80% detected once. The data originate from a study of T cell responses to AZD1222 COVID-19 vaccine. This TCR was sampled from an adult in good health. The chain recombines TRBV2 with TRBJ2-7, with a possible D match to TRBD1 (5 bases). Material: peripheral blood, obtained on day 0 of AZD1222 vaccination. CDR3 sequence reads: CASRDNYEQYF. CDR3 nucleotide sequence: TGTGCCAGCAGGGACAACTACGAGCAGTACTTC.